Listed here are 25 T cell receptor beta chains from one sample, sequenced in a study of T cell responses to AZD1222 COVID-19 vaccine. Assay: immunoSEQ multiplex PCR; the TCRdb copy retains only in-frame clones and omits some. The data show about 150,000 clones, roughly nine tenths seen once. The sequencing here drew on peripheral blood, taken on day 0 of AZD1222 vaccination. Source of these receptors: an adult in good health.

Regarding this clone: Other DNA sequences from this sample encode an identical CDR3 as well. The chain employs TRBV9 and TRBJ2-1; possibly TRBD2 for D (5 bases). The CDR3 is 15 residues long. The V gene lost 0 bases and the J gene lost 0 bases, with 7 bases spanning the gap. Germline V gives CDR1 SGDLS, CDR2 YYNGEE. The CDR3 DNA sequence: TGTGCCAGCAGCGTAGGCGCGGGCTCCTACAATGAGCAGTTCTTC. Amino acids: CASSVGAGSYNEQFF.

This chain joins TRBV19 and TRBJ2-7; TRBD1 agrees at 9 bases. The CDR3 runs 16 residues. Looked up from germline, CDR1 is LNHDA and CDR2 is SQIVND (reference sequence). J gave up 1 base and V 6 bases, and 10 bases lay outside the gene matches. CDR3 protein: CASSRTPGQGSYEQYF. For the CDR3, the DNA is TGTGCCAGTAGCCGTACACCGGGACAGGGATCCTACGAGCAGTACTTC.

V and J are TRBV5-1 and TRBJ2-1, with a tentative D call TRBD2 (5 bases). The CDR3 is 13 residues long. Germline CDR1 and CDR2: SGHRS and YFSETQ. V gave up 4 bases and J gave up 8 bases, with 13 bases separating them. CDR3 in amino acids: CASSVRTGDEQFF. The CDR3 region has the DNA TGCGCCAGCAGCGTACGCACCGGGGATGAGCAGTTCTTC.

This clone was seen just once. In DNA, the CDR3 is TGCGCCAGCAGCCAATCCGGACAGGGGTACACTGAAGCTTTCTTT. This translates into CASSQSGQGYTEAFF. J is TRBJ1-1 and V is TRBV4-3, with 9 bases that match TRBD1. CDR3 length: 15 amino acids. Germline V CDR1 and CDR2: LGHNA, YSLEER. With 2 bases clipped from V and 3 bases from J, the junction kept 4 bases outside the gene matches.

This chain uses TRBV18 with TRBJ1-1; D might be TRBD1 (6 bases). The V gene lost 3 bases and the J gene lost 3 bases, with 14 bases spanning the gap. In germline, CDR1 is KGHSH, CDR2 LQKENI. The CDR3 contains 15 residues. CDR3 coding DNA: TGTGCCAGCTCACCTTGGGGGGGCAGGGACACTGAAGCTTTCTTT. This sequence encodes CASSPWGGRDTEAFF.

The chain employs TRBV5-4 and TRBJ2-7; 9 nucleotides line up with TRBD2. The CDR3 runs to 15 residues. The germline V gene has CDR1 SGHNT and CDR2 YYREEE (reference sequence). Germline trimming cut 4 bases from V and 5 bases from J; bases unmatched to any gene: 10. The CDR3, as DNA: TGTGCCAGCAGCCCGACTAGCGGCCTGGGCCACGAGCAGTACTTC. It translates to CASSPTSGLGHEQYF.

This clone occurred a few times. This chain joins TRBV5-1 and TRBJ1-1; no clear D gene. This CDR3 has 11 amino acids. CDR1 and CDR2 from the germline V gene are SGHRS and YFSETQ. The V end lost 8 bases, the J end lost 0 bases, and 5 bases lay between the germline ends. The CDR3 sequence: CASRMNTEAFF. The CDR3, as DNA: TGCGCCAGTCGGATGAACACTGAAGCTTTCTTT.

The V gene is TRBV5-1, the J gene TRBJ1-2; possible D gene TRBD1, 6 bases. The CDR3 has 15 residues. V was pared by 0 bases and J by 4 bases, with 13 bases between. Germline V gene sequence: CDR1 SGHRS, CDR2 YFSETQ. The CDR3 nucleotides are TGCGCCAGCAGCTTGGCCGGGGGGCGCGGCTATGGCTACACCTTC. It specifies CASSLAGGRGYGYTF. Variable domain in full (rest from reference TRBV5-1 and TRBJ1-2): KAGVTQTPRYLIKTRGQQVTLSCSPISGHRSVSWYQQTPGQGLQFLFEYFSETQRNKGNFPGRFSGRQFSNSRSEMNVSTLELGDSALYLCASSLAGGRGYGYTFGSGTRLTVV.

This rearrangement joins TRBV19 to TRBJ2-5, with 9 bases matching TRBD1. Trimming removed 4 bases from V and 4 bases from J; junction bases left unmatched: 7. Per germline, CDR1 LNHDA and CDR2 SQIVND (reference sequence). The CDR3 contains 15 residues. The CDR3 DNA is TGTGCCAGTAGTACCCACAGGGGGCGAGGAGAGACCCAGTACTTC. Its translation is CASSTHRGRGETQYF.

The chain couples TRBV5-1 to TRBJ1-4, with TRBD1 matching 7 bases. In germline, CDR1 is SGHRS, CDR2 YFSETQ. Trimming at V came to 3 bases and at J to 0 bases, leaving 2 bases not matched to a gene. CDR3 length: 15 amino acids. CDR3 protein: CASSSGQPTNEKLFF. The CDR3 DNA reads TGCGCCAGCAGCTCGGGACAGCCAACTAATGAAAAACTGTTTTTT.

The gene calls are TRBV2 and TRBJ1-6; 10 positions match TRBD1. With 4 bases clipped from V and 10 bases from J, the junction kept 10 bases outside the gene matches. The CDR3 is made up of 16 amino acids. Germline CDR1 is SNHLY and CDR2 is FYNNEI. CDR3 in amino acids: CASSGSGTGVGSPLHF. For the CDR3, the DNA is TGTGCCAGCAGTGGATCCGGGACAGGGGTTGGGTCACCCCTCCACTTT.

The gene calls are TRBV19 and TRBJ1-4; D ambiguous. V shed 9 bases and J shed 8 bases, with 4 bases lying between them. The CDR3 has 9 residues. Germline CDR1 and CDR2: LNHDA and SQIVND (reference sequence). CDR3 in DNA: TGTGCCAGGGAAGAAAAACTGTTTTTT. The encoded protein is CAREEKLFF.

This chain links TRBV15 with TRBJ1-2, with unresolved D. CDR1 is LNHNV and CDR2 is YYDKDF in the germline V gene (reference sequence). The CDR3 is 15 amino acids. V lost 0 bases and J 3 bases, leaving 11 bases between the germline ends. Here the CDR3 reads CATSREETADYGYTF. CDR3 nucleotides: TGTGCCACCAGCAGAGAGGAAACCGCTGACTATGGCTACACCTTC.

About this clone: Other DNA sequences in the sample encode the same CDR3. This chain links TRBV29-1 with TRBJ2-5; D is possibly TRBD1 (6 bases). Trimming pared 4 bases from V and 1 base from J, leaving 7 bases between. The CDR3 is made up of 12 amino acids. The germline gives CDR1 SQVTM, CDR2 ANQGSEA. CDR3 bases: TGCAGCGTTGGACAGGTCCAAGAGACCCAGTACTTC. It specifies CSVGQVQETQYF.

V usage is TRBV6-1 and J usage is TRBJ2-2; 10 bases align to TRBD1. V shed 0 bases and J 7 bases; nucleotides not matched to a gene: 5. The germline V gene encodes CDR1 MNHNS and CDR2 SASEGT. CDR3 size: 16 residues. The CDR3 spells CASSEASGQGIGELFF. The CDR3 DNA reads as TGTGCCAGCAGTGAAGCATCGGGACAGGGGATCGGGGAGCTGTTTTTT.

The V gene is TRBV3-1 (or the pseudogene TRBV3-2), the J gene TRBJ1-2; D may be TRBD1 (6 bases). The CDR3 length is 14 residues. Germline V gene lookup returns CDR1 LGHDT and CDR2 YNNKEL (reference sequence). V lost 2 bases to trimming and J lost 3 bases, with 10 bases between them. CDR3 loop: CASSQKTGYYGYTF. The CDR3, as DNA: TGTGCCAGCAGCCAAAAAACAGGGTACTATGGCTACACCTTC.

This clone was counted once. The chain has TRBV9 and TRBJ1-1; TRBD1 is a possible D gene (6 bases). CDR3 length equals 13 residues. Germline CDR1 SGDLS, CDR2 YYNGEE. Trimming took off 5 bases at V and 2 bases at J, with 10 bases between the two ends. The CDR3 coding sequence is TGTGCCAGCAGTAAGGGGACAAACACTGAAGCTTTCTTT. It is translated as CASSKGTNTEAFF. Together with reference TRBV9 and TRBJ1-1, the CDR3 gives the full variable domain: DSGVTQTPKHLITATGQRVTLRCSPRSGDLSVYWYQQSLDQGLQFLIQYYNGEERAKGNILERFSAQQFPDLHSELNLSSLELGDSALYFCASSKGTNTEAFFGQGTRLTVV.

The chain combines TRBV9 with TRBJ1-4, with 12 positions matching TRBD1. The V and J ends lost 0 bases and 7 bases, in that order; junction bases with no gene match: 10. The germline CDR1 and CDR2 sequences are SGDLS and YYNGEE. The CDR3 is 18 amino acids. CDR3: CASSVEAGQGALSEKLFF. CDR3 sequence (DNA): TGTGCCAGCAGCGTAGAAGCGGGACAGGGGGCGTTGAGTGAAAAACTGTTTTTT.

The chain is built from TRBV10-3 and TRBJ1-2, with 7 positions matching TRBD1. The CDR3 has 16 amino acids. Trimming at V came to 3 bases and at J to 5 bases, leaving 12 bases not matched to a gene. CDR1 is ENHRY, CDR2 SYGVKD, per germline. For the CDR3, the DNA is TGTGCCATCAGTGAACCTGGCGACAGGGTCGTTTATGGCTACACCTTC. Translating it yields CAISEPGDRVVYGYTF.

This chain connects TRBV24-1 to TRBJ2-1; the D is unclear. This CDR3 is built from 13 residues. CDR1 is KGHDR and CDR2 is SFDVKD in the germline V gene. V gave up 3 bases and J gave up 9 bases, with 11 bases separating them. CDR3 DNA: TGTGCCACCAGTGATCCTGGACCTGGTGAGCAGTTCTTC. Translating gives CATSDPGPGEQFF.

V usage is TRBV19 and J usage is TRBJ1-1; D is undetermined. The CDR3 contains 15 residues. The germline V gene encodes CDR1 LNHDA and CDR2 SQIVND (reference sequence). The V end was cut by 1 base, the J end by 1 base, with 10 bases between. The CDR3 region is CASSIGAGQNTEAFF. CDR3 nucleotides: TGTGCCAGTAGTATAGGGGCGGGCCAGAACACTGAAGCTTTCTTT.

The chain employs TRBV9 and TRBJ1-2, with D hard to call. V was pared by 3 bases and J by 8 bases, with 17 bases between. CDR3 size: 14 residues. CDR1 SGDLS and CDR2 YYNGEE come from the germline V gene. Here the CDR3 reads CASSASWVTPGYTF. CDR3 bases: TGTGCCAGCAGCGCCAGCTGGGTAACCCCAGGCTACACCTTC.

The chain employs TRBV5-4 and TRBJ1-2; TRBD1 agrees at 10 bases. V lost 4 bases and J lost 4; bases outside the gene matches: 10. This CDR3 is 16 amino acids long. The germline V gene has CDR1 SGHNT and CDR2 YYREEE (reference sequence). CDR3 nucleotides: TGTGCCAGCAGCCCCGGCCGACAGGGGGCAGTCTATGGCTACACCTTC. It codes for CASSPGRQGAVYGYTF.

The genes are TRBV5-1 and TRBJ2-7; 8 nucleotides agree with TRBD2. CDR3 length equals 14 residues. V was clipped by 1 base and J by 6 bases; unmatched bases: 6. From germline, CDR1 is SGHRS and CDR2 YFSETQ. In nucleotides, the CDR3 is TGCGCCAGCAGCTTGCTGCGGGGGGACACCGAGCAGTACTTC. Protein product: CASSLLRGDTEQYF. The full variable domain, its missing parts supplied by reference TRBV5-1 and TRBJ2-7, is KAGVTQTPRYLIKTRGQQVTLSCSPISGHRSVSWYQQTPGQGLQFLFEYFSETQRNKGNFPGRFSGRQFSNSRSEMNVSTLELGDSALYLCASSLLRGDTEQYFGPGTRLTVT.

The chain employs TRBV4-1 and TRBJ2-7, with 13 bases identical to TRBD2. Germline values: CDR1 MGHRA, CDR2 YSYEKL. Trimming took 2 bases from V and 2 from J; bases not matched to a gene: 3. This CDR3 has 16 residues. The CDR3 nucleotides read TGCGCCAGCAGCCAAACGGGACTAGCGGGGACCTACGAGCAGTACTTC. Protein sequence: CASSQTGLAGTYEQYF.